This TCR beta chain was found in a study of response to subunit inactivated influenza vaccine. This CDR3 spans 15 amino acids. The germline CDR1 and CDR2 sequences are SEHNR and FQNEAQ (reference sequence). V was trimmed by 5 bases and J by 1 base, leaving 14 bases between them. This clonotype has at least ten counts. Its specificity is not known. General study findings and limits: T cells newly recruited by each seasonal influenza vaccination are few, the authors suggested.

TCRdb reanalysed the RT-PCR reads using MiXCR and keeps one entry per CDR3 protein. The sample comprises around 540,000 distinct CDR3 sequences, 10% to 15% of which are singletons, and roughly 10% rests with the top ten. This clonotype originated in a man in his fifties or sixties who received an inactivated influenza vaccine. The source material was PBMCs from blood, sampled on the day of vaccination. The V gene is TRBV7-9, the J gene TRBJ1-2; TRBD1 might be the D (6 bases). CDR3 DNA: TGTGCCAGCAGCCCGACAGGAGGAAGTAACTATGGCTACACCTTC. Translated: CASSPTGGSNYGYTF.